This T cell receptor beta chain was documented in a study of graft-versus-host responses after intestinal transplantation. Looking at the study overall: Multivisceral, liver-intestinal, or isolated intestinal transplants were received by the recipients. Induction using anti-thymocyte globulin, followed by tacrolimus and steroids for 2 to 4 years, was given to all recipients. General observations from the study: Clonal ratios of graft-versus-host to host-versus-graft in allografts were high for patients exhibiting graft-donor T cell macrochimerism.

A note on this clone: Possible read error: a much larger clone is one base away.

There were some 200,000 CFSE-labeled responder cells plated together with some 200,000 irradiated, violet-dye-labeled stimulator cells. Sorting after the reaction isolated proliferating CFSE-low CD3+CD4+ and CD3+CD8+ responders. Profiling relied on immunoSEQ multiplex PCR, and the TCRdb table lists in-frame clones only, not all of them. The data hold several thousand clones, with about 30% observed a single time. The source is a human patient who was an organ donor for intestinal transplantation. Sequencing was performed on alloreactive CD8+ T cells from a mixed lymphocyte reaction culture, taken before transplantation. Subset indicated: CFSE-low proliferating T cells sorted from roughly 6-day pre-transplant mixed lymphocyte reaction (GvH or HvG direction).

CDR3 DNA: TGTGCCAGCAGCTTATCCGCGAGCTATGGCTACACCTTC. It specifies CASSLSASYGYTF. The chain joins TRBV7-9 to TRBJ1-2, with unresolved D. The V end lost 2 bases, the J end lost 4 bases, and 8 bases lay between the germline ends. The germline V gene has CDR1 SEHNR and CDR2 FQNEAQ (reference sequence). This CDR3 is 13 amino acids long.